This T cell receptor (beta chain) was recorded in a study of beta chain features in type 1 diabetes. Study-level information: All samples together contributed 90 million to 110 million sorted cells for examination.

Sorting with CD45RO/CCR7/CD25/CD127/CD95/CD27 yielded naive, central memory, regulatory and stem-like memory CD4+ cells. The CDR3 has 13 amino acids. CDR1 and CDR2 from the germline V gene are WSHSY and SAAADI. V lost 6 bases, J lost 0 bases, and 9 bases lay in between. Of the isolated RNA, all was reverse transcribed, and so the sequenced material was expressed TCRB transcripts. This table comes from immunoSEQ multiplex PCR, and its TCRdb copy is limited to in-frame clones, with some not included. This sample yields some 240,000 clones, of which about a tenth are seen a single time; approximately 1.3% belongs to the top ten. This clone was found many times.

The chain carries TRBV10-2 and TRBJ2-7; D remains unclear. The TCR was taken from a man between 18 and 29 years old in good health. Sequencing input: central memory CD4+ T cells from blood. This CDR3 reads CASRGFSSYEQYF. Here the CDR3 DNA reads TGCGCCAGCAGAGGTTTTAGCTCCTACGAGCAGTACTTC.